Sequencing of this T cell receptor beta chain was carried out in a study of shared T cell receptors in the human thymus. Germline CDR1 and CDR2: MNHNS and SASEGT. The V gene lost 5 bases and the J gene lost 5 bases, with 13 bases spanning the gap. The CDR3 sequence is 14 residues long. TCRdb keeps only in-frame clones here, not all; method: immunoSEQ multiplex PCR. The sample shows hundreds of thousands of clones, roughly 86% of them seen only once. In addition, the sample was reused for a study of human thymus T cells.

The TCR originated in a boy less than two years old with a congenital heart defect. This sequence joins TRBV6-1 and TRBJ1-5; perhaps TRBD1 as D (6 bases). The sequenced material came from thymocytes. The CDR3: CASSFTGNDQPQHF. The CDR3 DNA follows: TGTGCCAGCAGTTTTACAGGGAATGATCAGCCCCAGCATTTT.